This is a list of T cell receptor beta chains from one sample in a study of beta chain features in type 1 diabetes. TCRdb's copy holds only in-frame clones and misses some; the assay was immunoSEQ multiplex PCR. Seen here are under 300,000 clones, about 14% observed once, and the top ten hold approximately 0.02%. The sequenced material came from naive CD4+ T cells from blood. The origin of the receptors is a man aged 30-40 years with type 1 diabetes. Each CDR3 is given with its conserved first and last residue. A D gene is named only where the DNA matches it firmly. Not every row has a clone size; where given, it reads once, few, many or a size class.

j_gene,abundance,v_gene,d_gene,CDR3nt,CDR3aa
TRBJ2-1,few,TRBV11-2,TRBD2,TGTGCCAGCAGGTTGAAATTGGGGGGGACTAGCTCCTACAATGAGCAGTTCTTC,CASRLKLGGTSSYNEQFF
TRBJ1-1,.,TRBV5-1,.,TGCGCCAGCAGCGCACAGGGTGGGAACACTGAAGCTTTCTTT,CASSAQGGNTEAFF
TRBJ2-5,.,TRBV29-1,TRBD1,TGCAGCGTCGGCGGGACAGGGGGCCGGACCCAGTACTTC,CSVGGTGGRTQYF
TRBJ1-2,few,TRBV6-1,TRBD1,TGTGCCAGCAGTGAACTAGGGACAGGGGGCGGCTATGGCTACACCTTC,CASSELGTGGGYGYTF
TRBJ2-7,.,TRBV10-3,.,TGTGCCATCAGTGGAAGGGGCTCCTACGAGCAGTACTTC,CAISGRGSYEQYF
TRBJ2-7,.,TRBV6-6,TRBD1,TGTGCCAGCACCACGGGGACAGGTCTATACTACGAGCAGTACTTC,CASTTGTGLYYEQYF
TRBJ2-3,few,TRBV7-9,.,TGTGCCAGCAGCTTTCAGGGGTCGGGTAGCACAGATACGCAGTATTTT,CASSFQGSGSTDTQYF
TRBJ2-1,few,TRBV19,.,TGTGCCAGTAGTATAGCGTCGCAGGGAAAGTTCTTC,CASSIASQGKFF
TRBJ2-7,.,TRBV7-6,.,TGTGCCAGCTCCCTTAGCTTCGTGCGGGACGACTACTACGAGCAGTACTTC,CASSLSFVRDDYYEQYF
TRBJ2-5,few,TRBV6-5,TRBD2,TGTGCCAGCAGTTCTCAGCGGGGGGGTGGAGAGACCCAGTACTTC,CASSSQRGGGETQYF
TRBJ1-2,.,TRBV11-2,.,TGTGCCAGCAGCTTTCAGCCCGGGGACTACACCTTC,CASSFQPGDYTF
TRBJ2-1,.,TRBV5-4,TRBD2,TGTGCCTCTAGCGGGGGGAGGACCTACAATGAGCAGTTCTTC,CASSGGRTYNEQFF
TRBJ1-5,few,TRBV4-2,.,TGTGCCAGCAGCCAAGGCGAGGGCCTTCCTTCAGATCAGCCCCAGCATTTT,CASSQGEGLPSDQPQHF
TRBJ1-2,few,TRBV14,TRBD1,TGTGCCAGCAAAAGGACAGGGAAGGATGGCTACACCTTC,CASKRTGKDGYTF
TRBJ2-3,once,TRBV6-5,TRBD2,TGTGCCAGCAGTTCACGACTAGCGCCTCTGGTAGATACGCAGTATTTT,CASSSRLAPLVDTQYF
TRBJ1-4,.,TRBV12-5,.,TGTGCTAGTGGTTTGGGGGGAGAAGAAAAACTGTTTTTT,CASGLGGEEKLFF
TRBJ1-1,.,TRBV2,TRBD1,TGTGCCAGCAAAAGGGGGCTGAACACTGAAGCTTTCTTT,CASKRGLNTEAFF
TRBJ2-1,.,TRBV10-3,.,TGTGCCATCAGTGATGGAGGCTCCTACAATGAGCAGTTCTTC,CAISDGGSYNEQFF
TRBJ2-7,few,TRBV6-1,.,TGTGCCAGCAGTGCCCGAAGGCAGGGTAGCCCCTACGAGCAGTACTTC,CASSARRQGSPYEQYF
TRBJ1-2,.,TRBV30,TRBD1,TGTGCCTGGAGTGTCGGGACAGCACCTAACTATGGCTACACCTTC,CAWSVGTAPNYGYTF
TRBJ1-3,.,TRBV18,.,TGTGCCAGCTCACCACCTAGCGGTTCCTTTGGCACTGGAAACACCATATATTTT,CASSPPSGSFGTGNTIYF
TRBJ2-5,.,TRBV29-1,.,TGCAGCGGGGGGGGACCACAGGGAGAGACCCAGTACTTC,CSGGGPQGETQYF